One and the same sample provided the 10 T cell receptor beta chains below, sequenced in a study of PD-1 blockade in classical Hodgkin lymphoma. Time point specified: newly diagnosed, previously untreated cHL patient sample. Investigators obtained CD8+ T cells from thawed PBMCs by magnetic negative selection. Here immunoSEQ multiplex PCR was the method, and the copy in TCRdb shows in-frame clones only, minus some. The profile covers over 20,000 clones, with around nine tenths appearing a single time and roughly 7% taken by the ten largest. Sequenced material: CD8+ T cells from blood. The receptors were gathered from a human donor with classical Hodgkin lymphoma.

J is TRBJ1-2 and V is TRBV19; D remains ambiguous. Germline loops: CDR1 LNHDA, CDR2 SQIVND (reference sequence). This CDR3 region has 13 residues. The ends were cut back, 3 bases at V and 5 bases at J, with 10 bases in the middle. The chain's CDR3 is CASSIRGLYGYTF. The CDR3 coding sequence is TGTGCCAGTAGTATTCGAGGGCTGTATGGCTACACCTTC.

This clone was observed a single time. This chain links TRBV19 with TRBJ2-1; TRBD2 aligns across 7 bases. Germline V gene sequence: CDR1 LNHDA, CDR2 SQIVND (reference sequence). The V and J ends lost 1 base and 4 bases, in that order; junction bases with no gene match: 16. The CDR3 loop spans 19 amino acids. The CDR3 region is CASSIVGGFGLVRYNEQFF. The CDR3, as DNA: TGTGCCAGTAGTATAGTAGGTGGCTTCGGACTAGTCCGATACAATGAGCAGTTCTTC.

V gene TRBV7-6 combines with J gene TRBJ1-5, with D maybe TRBD1 (5 bases). The CDR3 loop spans 17 amino acids. V was clipped by 1 base and J by 5 bases, with 18 bases between them. Germline CDR1 is SGHVS and CDR2 is FNYEAQ. CDR3 sequence reads: CASSLGWGVSGDQPQHF. The CDR3 DNA reads TGTGCCAGCAGCTTAGGTTGGGGGGTGTCGGGGGATCAGCCCCAGCATTTT.

The rearrangement uses TRBV13 and TRBJ2-1; maybe TRBD2 (5 bases). CDR1 and CDR2 (germline): PRHDT, FYEKMQ (reference sequence). V dropped 4 bases and J dropped 3 bases, with 10 bases sitting between them. This CDR3 comprises 14 residues. CDR3 amino acids: CASSSSRDYNEQFF. The DNA of the CDR3 is TGTGCCAGCAGCTCAAGCCGGGACTACAATGAGCAGTTCTTC.

The V call is TRBV11-3, the J call TRBJ2-1; D gene unclear. The CDR3 sequence is 13 residues long. CDR1 and CDR2 from the germline V gene are SGHNT and YENEEA. V lost 1 base and J lost 6, with 7 bases in between. CDR3: CASSLGPSNEQFF. The CDR3 DNA is TGTGCCAGCAGCTTAGGCCCTAGCAATGAGCAGTTCTTC.

This clone was picked up a small number of times. This chain joins TRBV11-2 and TRBJ1-1; 7 bases are a match to TRBD1. CDR1 SGHAT and CDR2 FQNNGV come from the germline V gene. CDR3 length equals 15 residues. V dropped 1 base and J dropped 5; count of bases not matched to a gene: 7. The CDR3 region has the DNA TGTGCCAGCAGCTTAGTGGGCAGGGGGAGAACTGAAGCTTTCTTT. Residues: CASSLVGRGRTEAFF.

This clone appeared a few times. The chain joins TRBV9 to TRBJ1-1; D unresolved. Germline V gene lookup returns CDR1 SGDLS and CDR2 YYNGEE. This CDR3 is built from 14 residues. V lost 3 bases to trimming and J lost 1 base, with 10 bases between them. The CDR3 spells CASSEGGRNTEAFF. CDR3 sequence (DNA): TGTGCCAGCAGCGAGGGAGGGCGGAACACTGAAGCTTTCTTT.

The genes are TRBV12-5 and TRBJ1-1, with unresolved D. Germline-derived CDR1 and CDR2 are LGHNT and FRNRAP. The CDR3 length is 12 residues. Trimming cost V 0 bases and J 5 bases, with 4 bases left between them. This CDR3 is CASGLVMTEAFF. The DNA of the CDR3 is TGTGCTAGTGGTTTGGTAATGACTGAAGCTTTCTTT.

The chain links TRBV4-1 to TRBJ1-2, with TRBD1 as a possible D gene (5 bases). Per germline, CDR1 MGHRA and CDR2 YSYEKL. Trimming removed 0 bases at V and 5 bases at J, with 13 bases between. CDR3 length: 15 amino acids. This CDR3 reads CASSQEGREGYGYTF. CDR3 nucleotide sequence: TGCGCCAGCAGCCAAGAGGGCAGGGAAGGATATGGCTACACCTTC.

The genes are TRBV5-1 and TRBJ2-7; 10 positions agree with TRBD1. CDR3 length: 15 amino acids. The trim removed 4 bases at V and 5 bases at J, leaving 9 bases unmatched. The germline gives CDR1 SGHRS, CDR2 YFSETQ. The CDR3 spells CASSKNRDRGHEQYF. The DNA of the CDR3 is TGCGCCAGCAGCAAAAACCGGGACAGGGGACACGAGCAGTACTTC.